This note documents a single T cell receptor (beta chain) sequence. This entry belongs to a study of blood T cell repertoires in COVID-19. Study background: Samples of COVID-19 (acute and convalescent) were obtained from the United States, Italy and Spain.

Clones were sequenced by immunoSEQ multiplex PCR, and TCRdb holds only the in-frame ones, with some missing. The sample consists of 250,000 or so clones, around 90% of them appearing once. Germline CDR1 reads SGHTA; CDR2 reads FQGTGA. The CDR3 totals 14 residues. The V and J ends lost 5 bases and 7 bases, in that order; junction bases with no gene match: 7. The source is a middle-aged man who had been exposed to COVID-19. Material: PBMCs or T cells enriched from blood (not recorded which). This chain links TRBV7-3 with TRBJ2-2; 7 positions agree with TRBD2. DNA for the CDR3: TGTGCCAGCAGCCTCGCTTTAGCGGGCGGGGAGCTGTTTTTT. It translates to CASSLALAGGELFF.